This entry lists 2 T cell receptor beta chains sequenced from one sample in a study of blood T cell repertoires in COVID-19. Clones were read by immunoSEQ multiplex PCR, and TCRdb kept only the in-frame ones, dropping some. The data contain 250,000 to 350,000 clones, 90% of them singletons. The sequencing input was PBMCs or T cells enriched from blood (not recorded which). The source is a woman between 18 and 29 years old with acute COVID-19.

V gene TRBV4-2 combines with J gene TRBJ2-1, with D perhaps TRBD2 (5 bases). Germline CDR1 reads LGHNA; CDR2 reads YNFKEQ. This CDR3 has 13 residues. V was cut by 3 bases and J by 9 bases, with 12 bases left in between. CDR3 residues: CASSQVLEFEQFF. The DNA of the CDR3 is TGTGCCAGCAGCCAGGTACTAGAATTTGAGCAGTTCTTC.

V gene TRBV2 combines with J gene TRBJ2-7; 11 nucleotides agree with TRBD2. From germline, CDR1 is SNHLY and CDR2 FYNNEI. The junction had 11 bases not matched to a gene; V was cut back by 7 bases and J by 6 bases. The CDR3 loop spans 15 amino acids. In DNA, the CDR3 is TGTGCCAGCAATCGCCGACTAGCGGGATCCCGCGAGCAGTACTTC. Translation: CASNRRLAGSREQYF.